These 19 T cell receptor beta chains originate from one sample sequenced in a study of siplizumab effects on memory and regulatory T cells. The data were produced by immunoSEQ multiplex PCR, yet TCRdb's version contains in-frame clones alone and is incomplete. The profile shows 65,000 to 85,000 clones, approximately 93% of them singletons. Sequencing was done on a sample of CD8+ T cells sorted from blood. These receptors all stem from a human donor in good health.

The V and J genes are TRBV9 and TRBJ1-6; no clear D. The CDR3 runs 16 residues. The germline V gene has CDR1 SGDLS and CDR2 YYNGEE. V was trimmed by 1 base and J by 8 bases, leaving 16 bases between them. The CDR3 DNA reads as TGTGCCAGCAGCGTATCTAGCGCCCTCGGGGATTCACCCCTCCACTTT. Its translation: CASSVSSALGDSPLHF. The whole variable domain, remainder taken from reference TRBV9 and TRBJ1-6, is DSGVTQTPKHLITATGQRVTLRCSPRSGDLSVYWYQQSLDQGLQFLIQYYNGEERAKGNILERFSAQQFPDLHSELNLSSLELGDSALYFCASSVSSALGDSPLHFGNGTRLTVT.

This chain connects TRBV7-3 to TRBJ2-1; TRBD2 matches 13 bases. This CDR3 has 15 residues. Trimming cost V 4 bases and J 7 bases; bases outside gene matches: 4. The germline V gene encodes CDR1 SGHTA and CDR2 FQGTGA. CDR3: CASSSLAGGPNEQFF. CDR3 in DNA: TGTGCCAGCAGCTCACTAGCGGGGGGGCCGAATGAGCAGTTCTTC.

The CDR3 DNA sequence: TGTGCCAGCAGCCCTCGTAAGGTAGAGAACACTGAAGCTTTCTTT. Translating gives CASSPRKVENTEAFF. This chain uses TRBV11-2 with TRBJ1-1; D not certain. The CDR3 is 15 amino acids. V dropped 5 bases and J dropped 1 base, with 14 bases sitting between them. Germline V gives CDR1 SGHAT, CDR2 FQNNGV. Full variable domain (outside the CDR3, taken from reference TRBV11-2 and TRBJ1-1): EAGVAQSPRYKIIEKRQSVAFWCNPISGHATLYWYQQILGQGPKLLIQFQNNGVVDDSQLPKDRFSAERLKGVDSTLKIQPAKLEDSAVYLCASSPRKVENTEAFFGQGTRLTVV.

The chain is built from TRBV6-5 and TRBJ1-2, with 9 bases matching TRBD1. Looked up from germline, CDR1 is MNHEY and CDR2 is SVGAGI. J was trimmed by 5 bases and V by 2 bases; bases with no gene match: 6. The CDR3 runs 15 residues. In DNA form, the CDR3 reads TGTGCCAGCAGTTACGTGGGACAGGGAAGTTATGGCTACACCTTC. It is translated as CASSYVGQGSYGYTF.

This clone is a singleton in its sample. This chain uses TRBV4-3 with TRBJ2-2, with 9 bases that match TRBD2. The CDR3 covers 19 residues. V shed 4 bases and J 9 bases; nucleotides not matched to a gene: 21. The germline gives CDR1 LGHNA, CDR2 YSLEER. The CDR3, as DNA: TGCGCCAGCAGCCCAGAGGGGCTAGCGGGGAAAACTCTCGGGTGGGAGCTGTTTTTT. The encoded protein is CASSPEGLAGKTLGWELFF.

This chain links TRBV11-2 with TRBJ2-5; no clear D. This CDR3 contains 15 residues. Trimming left V 5 bases short and J 0 bases short, with 13 bases between. CDR1 and CDR2 (germline): SGHAT, FQNNGV. CDR3 residues: CASSRYASNQETQYF. The CDR3 nucleotides read TGTGCCAGCAGCCGCTATGCATCCAACCAAGAGACCCAGTACTTC.

For this clone: At one boundary the junction diverges from the germline segment, which might be a read error. The same CDR3 is also encoded by other DNA sequences in this sample. The rearrangement uses TRBV7-7 and TRBJ2-3, with D perhaps matching TRBD1 or TRBD2 (5 bases each). CDR3 length: 15 residues. The germline V gene has CDR1 SSHAT and CDR2 FNYEAQ (reference sequence). CDR3 nucleotides: TGTGCCAGCAGCCCGTGGCAGGGTGGGGGAGATACGCAATATTTT. Translated: CASSPWQGGGDTQYF.

CDR3 nucleotide sequence: TGTGCCAGTAGTAACTACTACAATGAGCAGTTCTTC. This translates into CASSNYYNEQFF. This chain uses TRBV19 with TRBJ2-1; D remains ambiguous. The CDR3 is made up of 12 amino acids. Per the germline V gene, CDR1 is LNHDA and CDR2 is SQIVND (reference sequence). Between the trimmed V and J ends, which lost 4 bases and 3 bases, there was a span of 4 bases.

This sequence joins TRBV5-1 and TRBJ2-3; D ambiguous. Germline CDR1 and CDR2: SGHRS and YFSETQ. This CDR3 has 12 amino acids. V dropped 4 bases and J dropped 5 bases, with 8 bases sitting between them. The CDR3 coding sequence is TGCGCCAGCAGCCAGTTAAGAGATACGCAGTATTTT. Encoded protein: CASSQLRDTQYF.

V is TRBV6-6 and J is TRBJ1-5; tentative D call: TRBD1 (5 bases). Germline V CDR1 and CDR2: MNHNY, SVGAGI (reference sequence). Trimming stripped 6 bases from V and 0 bases from J, with 15 bases between. The CDR3 sequence is 16 residues long. CDR3 loop: CASSPAGEYSNQPQHF. The CDR3 bases are TGTGCCAGCAGCCCCGCGGGGGAGTATAGCAATCAGCCCCAGCATTTT.

The chain is built from TRBV7-2 and TRBJ1-2; 10 bases map to TRBD1. The V gene end was trimmed by 3 bases and the J gene end by 7 bases; junction bases not matched to a gene: 5. CDR3 length: 14 residues. Germline V gives CDR1 SGHTA, CDR2 FQGNSA. The CDR3 DNA sequence: TGTGCCAGCAGCTTCGGGACAGGGGCGGGTGGCTACACCTTC. Its translation: CASSFGTGAGGYTF.

This rearrangement joins TRBV7-6 to TRBJ2-3; 10 nucleotides match TRBD2. J was trimmed by 1 base and V by 5 bases; bases with no gene match: 15. From germline, CDR1 is SGHVS and CDR2 FNYEAQ. The CDR3 spans 19 residues. CDR3 DNA sequence: TGTGCCAGCAGCGCTTGGCCGCCTCTAGCGGGGGACGGCACAGATACGCAGTATTTT. This gives the protein CASSAWPPLAGDGTDTQYF.

The chain links TRBV4-1 to TRBJ2-7, with TRBD2 identical over 7 bases. This CDR3 has 16 amino acids. V lost 1 base to trimming and J lost 1 base; unmatched junction nucleotides: 7. Germline V gene lookup returns CDR1 MGHRA and CDR2 YSYEKL. The CDR3 is CASSQVTGAGSYEQYF. The CDR3 nucleotides are TGCGCCAGCAGCCAAGTAACAGGAGCGGGGTCCTACGAGCAGTACTTC.

The CDR3: CASSPLTGTSTDTQYF. The DNA of the CDR3 is TGTGCCAGCAGCCCCCTTACGGGAACTAGCACAGATACGCAGTATTTT. The chain joins TRBV11-2 to TRBJ2-3; possible D gene TRBD2, 5 bases. Germline-derived CDR1 and CDR2 are SGHAT and FQNNGV. The CDR3 loop spans 16 amino acids. V lost 5 bases to trimming and J lost 0 bases, with 15 bases between them.

The chain joins TRBV7-9 to TRBJ1-2, with D possibly being TRBD1 (6 bases). The V gene lost 0 bases and the J gene lost 3 bases, with 8 bases spanning the gap. Germline V gives CDR1 SEHNR, CDR2 FQNEAQ (reference sequence). CDR3 size: 14 residues. CDR3: CASSLAEGDYGYTF. CDR3 nucleotide sequence: TGTGCCAGCAGCTTAGCGGAGGGGGACTATGGCTACACCTTC.

This rearrangement joins TRBV5-1 to TRBJ2-3; the match to TRBD2 covers 11 bases. V gave up 4 bases and J gave up 4 bases; unmatched junction bases: 5. This CDR3 has 15 residues. Germline CDR1 and CDR2: SGHRS and YFSETQ. As DNA, the CDR3 is TGCGCCAGCAGCAGCATTAGCGGGGGGGCAGATACGCAGTATTTT. Protein product: CASSSISGGADTQYF.

The J gene is TRBJ2-5, the V gene TRBV28; D gene uncertain. Germline CDR1 reads MDHEN; CDR2 reads SYDVKM. The CDR3 is made up of 13 amino acids. V lost 6 bases, J lost 2 bases, and 10 bases lay in between. CDR3 protein: CASSLGGQETQYF. The CDR3 DNA reads as TGTGCCAGCAGCTTGGGCGGACAAGAGACCCAGTACTTC.

V gene TRBV5-5 combines with J gene TRBJ2-4, with 7 bases fitting TRBD1. CDR1 is SGHKS, CDR2 YYEKEE, per germline (reference sequence). Losses at the gene ends were 0 bases for V and 8 bases for J; bases not matched to a gene: 8. This CDR3 is built from 15 residues. The chain's CDR3 is CASSLVGDSSDIQYF. CDR3 nucleotides: TGTGCCAGCAGCTTGGTAGGGGACAGTAGCGACATTCAGTACTTC.

The chain carries TRBV19 and TRBJ2-3; no reliable D call. V lost 4 bases, J lost 6 bases, and 11 bases lay in between. This CDR3 has 13 amino acids. Germline lookup yields CDR1 LNHDA and CDR2 SQIVND (reference sequence). The CDR3 bases are TGTGCCAGTAGTAGAGACACGGTCGATACGCAGTATTTT. Amino acid sequence: CASSRDTVDTQYF.